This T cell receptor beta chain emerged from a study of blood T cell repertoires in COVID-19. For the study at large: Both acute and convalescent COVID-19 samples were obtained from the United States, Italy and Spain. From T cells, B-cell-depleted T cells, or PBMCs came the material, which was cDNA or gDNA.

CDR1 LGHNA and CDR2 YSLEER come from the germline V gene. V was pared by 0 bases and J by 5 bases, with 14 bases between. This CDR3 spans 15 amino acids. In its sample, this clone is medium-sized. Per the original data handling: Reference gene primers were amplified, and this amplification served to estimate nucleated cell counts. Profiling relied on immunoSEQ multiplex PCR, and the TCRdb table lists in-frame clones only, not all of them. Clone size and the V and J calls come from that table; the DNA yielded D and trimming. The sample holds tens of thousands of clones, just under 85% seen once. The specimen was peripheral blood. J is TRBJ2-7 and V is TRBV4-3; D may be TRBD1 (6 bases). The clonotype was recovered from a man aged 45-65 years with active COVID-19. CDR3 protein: CASSQDFPGAHEQYF. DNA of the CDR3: TGCGCCAGCAGCCAAGACTTCCCAGGGGCACACGAGCAGTACTTC.